Following are 27 T cell receptor beta chains from one sample sequenced in a study of T cell responses to AZD1222 COVID-19 vaccine. The table came from immunoSEQ multiplex PCR; TCRdb's copy has only in-frame clones and leaves some out. The sample contains roughly 80,000 clones, 90% of which appear only once. Sequenced material: peripheral blood, taken 28 days after the second AZD1222 dose. The source of these receptors is an adult who received the AZD1222 COVID-19 vaccine.

The chain is built from TRBV3-1 (or the pseudogene TRBV3-2) and TRBJ1-2; tentatively, D is TRBD1 (5 bases). The CDR3 spans 13 residues. V was cut by 3 bases and J by 4 bases, with 9 bases left in between. The germline V gene encodes CDR1 LGHDT and CDR2 YNNKEL (reference sequence). The CDR3 spells CASSHRDGYGYTF. CDR3 nucleotides: TGTGCCAGCAGCCACCGGGACGGCTATGGCTACACCTTC.

This chain connects TRBV27 to TRBJ1-1; unclear D gene. V lost 3 bases and J lost 6, with 17 bases in between. The CDR3 is made up of 15 amino acids. Germline loops: CDR1 MNHEY, CDR2 SMNVEV (reference sequence). CDR3 protein: CASSFSPLANAEAFF. In nucleotides, the CDR3 is TGTGCCAGCAGTTTTTCCCCCCTGGCAAACGCTGAAGCTTTCTTT.

The chain carries TRBV24-1 and TRBJ1-5; unclear D gene. With 4 bases removed from V and 2 bases from J, the gap between germline ends came to 20 bases. Germline V gives CDR1 KGHDR, CDR2 SFDVKD. This CDR3 region has 18 residues. CDR3 protein: CATSETPVFGVGNQPQHF. The CDR3 DNA is TGTGCCACCAGTGAAACCCCCGTTTTTGGGGTCGGCAATCAGCCCCAGCATTTT.

The rearrangement joins TRBV4-2 to TRBJ1-1; D uncertain. Germline V gene sequence: CDR1 LGHNA, CDR2 YNFKEQ. The CDR3 contains 16 residues. Trimming removed 8 bases at V and 4 bases at J, with 23 bases between. CDR3 nucleotides: TGTGCCAGCGCCTTGGTATATGGGGTCGTGTCCACTGAAGCTTTCTTT. Its translation is CASALVYGVVSTEAFF.

The J gene is TRBJ2-7, the V gene TRBV11-3, with D uncertain. The V gene's germline CDR1 is SGHNT and CDR2 YENEEA. Trimming stripped 1 base from V and 5 bases from J, with 6 bases between. The CDR3 spans 12 residues. The CDR3 DNA sequence: TGTGCCAGCAGCTTAGTCGCGAACGAGCAGTACTTC. It codes for CASSLVANEQYF.

In regard to this clone: This sample also contains other DNA sequences that code for the same CDR3. The V and J genes are TRBV18 and TRBJ1-4; no definite D call. V was trimmed by 2 bases and J by 0 bases, leaving 4 bases between them. Germline CDR1 reads KGHSH; CDR2 reads LQKENI. This CDR3 is 14 amino acids long. CDR3 protein: CASSPGATNEKLFF. The CDR3 region has the DNA TGTGCCAGCTCACCAGGGGCAACTAATGAAAAACTGTTTTTT.

This chain links TRBV3-1 (or the pseudogene TRBV3-2) with TRBJ1-3, with D maybe TRBD1 (5 bases). The CDR3 sequence is 17 residues long. The germline gives CDR1 LGHDT, CDR2 YNNKEL (reference sequence). V was pared by 0 bases and J by 0 bases, with 12 bases between. CDR3 amino acids: CASSQDLGAYSGNTIYF. The CDR3 DNA reads as TGTGCCAGCAGCCAAGACCTCGGGGCCTACTCTGGAAACACCATATATTTT.

This chain links TRBV19 with TRBJ2-1; TRBD2 matches 14 bases. Germline CDR1 reads LNHDA; CDR2 reads SQIVND (reference sequence). The CDR3 runs to 14 residues. After removal of 5 bases from V and 10 bases from J, the junction contained 4 bases not matched to a gene. The chain's CDR3 is CASSLGLAGEEQFF. For the CDR3, the DNA is TGTGCCAGTAGTTTGGGACTAGCGGGAGAAGAGCAGTTCTTC.

V and J are TRBV5-1 and TRBJ2-2, with D possibly being TRBD1 (6 bases). V lost 3 bases, J lost 5 bases, and 11 bases lay in between. Germline loops: CDR1 SGHRS, CDR2 YFSETQ. The CDR3 length is 14 residues. The CDR3 bases are TGCGCCAGCAGCTCAGGGGAACAGACCGGGGAGCTGTTTTTT. Translation gives CASSSGEQTGELFF. Together with reference TRBV5-1 and TRBJ2-2, the CDR3 gives the full variable domain: KAGVTQTPRYLIKTRGQQVTLSCSPISGHRSVSWYQQTPGQGLQFLFEYFSETQRNKGNFPGRFSGRQFSNSRSEMNVSTLELGDSALYLCASSSGEQTGELFFGEGSRLTVL.

This chain connects TRBV6-5 to TRBJ2-7; 10 nucleotides agree with TRBD2. The CDR3 has 16 amino acids. Germline CDR1 and CDR2: MNHEY and SVGAGI. The J segment lost 3 bases and the V segment lost 4 bases, leaving 9 bases of the junction unmatched. The CDR3 DNA reads TGTGCCAGCAGTTCCAGCGTAGCGGGGGGCCTCTACGAGCAGTACTTC. It encodes CASSSSVAGGLYEQYF.

The chain employs TRBV5-1 and TRBJ2-7; 7 nucleotides agree with TRBD1. Germline CDR1 SGHRS, CDR2 YFSETQ. With 4 bases clipped from V and 4 bases from J, the junction kept 8 bases outside the gene matches. This CDR3 spans 14 amino acids. The chain's CDR3 is CASSQGQAGYEQYF. The CDR3, as DNA: TGCGCCAGCAGCCAAGGACAGGCCGGGTACGAGCAGTACTTC.

This rearrangement joins TRBV9 to TRBJ1-2; 8 bases match TRBD1. J lost 7 bases, V lost 1 base, and 6 bases had no gene match. Germline values: CDR1 SGDLS, CDR2 YYNGEE. CDR3 length: 14 amino acids. The CDR3 DNA sequence: TGTGCCAGCAGCGTAAACAGGGGGACGCGTGGCTACACCTTC. Translating it yields CASSVNRGTRGYTF. Filled out from reference TRBV9 and TRBJ1-2, the complete variable domain reads DSGVTQTPKHLITATGQRVTLRCSPRSGDLSVYWYQQSLDQGLQFLIQYYNGEERAKGNILERFSAQQFPDLHSELNLSSLELGDSALYFCASSVNRGTRGYTFGSGTRLTVV.

This clone was observed once. This chain joins TRBV19 and TRBJ1-2; 7 nucleotides match TRBD1. The CDR3 consists of 14 residues. Germline CDR1 LNHDA, CDR2 SQIVND (reference sequence). The V segment lost 5 bases and the J segment 0 bases; nucleotides outside the gene matches: 3. The CDR3 DNA reads as TGTGCCAGTAGTCCGGGGACAGCTAACTATGGCTACACCTTC. Protein sequence: CASSPGTANYGYTF.

This chain connects TRBV5-6 to TRBJ1-1; D is possibly TRBD1 (5 bases). CDR1 and CDR2 from the germline V gene are SGHDT and YYEEEE. The CDR3 loop spans 15 amino acids. Deletions cut 5 bases from V and 0 bases from J, with 14 bases between. The CDR3 sequence: CASSYAGSMNTEAFF. CDR3 coding DNA: TGTGCCAGCAGTTATGCAGGGAGCATGAACACTGAAGCTTTCTTT. The complete variable domain, with remaining parts taken from reference TRBV5-6 and TRBJ1-1, reads DAGVTQSPTHLIKTRGQQVTLRCSPKSGHDTVSWYQQALGQGPQFIFQYYEEEERQRGNFPDRFSGHQFPNYSSELNVNALLLGDSALYLCASSYAGSMNTEAFFGQGTRLTVV.

The gene calls are TRBV11-2 and TRBJ2-5, with 8 bases identical to TRBD2. The CDR3 length is 17 residues. J gave up 4 bases and V 6 bases, and 16 bases lay outside the gene matches. CDR1 and CDR2 (germline): SGHAT, FQNNGV. The CDR3 DNA is TGTGCCAGCAGACCGCCCCCGGGGGTAGCGGGATCAGAGACCCAGTACTTC. It specifies CASRPPPGVAGSETQYF.

The rearrangement joins TRBV7-7 to TRBJ1-5; no clear D. Trimming pared 2 bases from V and 5 bases from J, leaving 16 bases between. Germline V gives CDR1 SSHAT, CDR2 FNYEAQ (reference sequence). There are 16 residues in the CDR3. The CDR3 coding sequence is TGTGCCAGCAGCTTATGGGCTTTTCTCGTCCATCAGCCCCAGCATTTT. Its protein product is CASSLWAFLVHQPQHF.

V gene TRBV9 combines with J gene TRBJ2-1, with 9 bases matching TRBD2. Germline lookup yields CDR1 SGDLS and CDR2 YYNGEE. The J segment lost 2 bases and the V segment lost 2 bases, leaving 2 bases of the junction unmatched. The CDR3 has 15 amino acids. CDR3 sequence reads: CASSVRLAAYNEQFF. CDR3 DNA sequence: TGTGCCAGCAGCGTCCGACTAGCGGCCTACAATGAGCAGTTCTTC.

The rearrangement joins TRBV7-2 to TRBJ2-1; 7 bases are a match to TRBD2. The germline CDR1 and CDR2 sequences are SGHTA and FQGNSA. Trimming cost V 0 bases and J 2 bases; bases outside gene matches: 7. CDR3 length: 17 amino acids. The CDR3 loop reads CASSLATSAPPYNEQFF. The CDR3 nucleotides are TGTGCCAGCAGCTTAGCTACTAGCGCCCCGCCCTACAATGAGCAGTTCTTC.

The rearrangement joins TRBV5-1 to TRBJ2-7, with D tentatively TRBD1 or TRBD2 (5 bases each). Between the trimmed V and J ends, which lost 3 bases and 3 bases, there was a span of 10 bases. Germline CDR1 SGHRS, CDR2 YFSETQ. The CDR3 runs to 13 residues. CDR3 in amino acids: CASSYGAFYEQYF. In DNA, the CDR3 is TGCGCCAGCAGCTACGGGGCCTTCTACGAGCAGTACTTC.

V gene TRBV6-4 combines with J gene TRBJ2-5; D is possibly TRBD2 (6 bases). The length of the CDR3 is 13 residues. The V end was cut by 3 bases, the J end by 5 bases, with 10 bases between. Looked up from germline, CDR1 is MRHNA and CDR2 is SNTAGT. The CDR3 is CASSDTAGETQYF. CDR3 in DNA: TGTGCCAGCAGTGATACAGCGGGCGAGACCCAGTACTTC.

The rearrangement joins TRBV21-1 to TRBJ1-2. TRBV21-1 is assigned pseudogene status. This CDR3 spans 14 amino acids. The CDR3 here is CASSKKEENYGYTF. CDR3 sequence (DNA): TGTGCCAGCAGCAAGAAGGAGGAAAACTATGGCTACACCTTC.

The CDR3 nucleotides are TGTGCCTGGAGGCGAGGGGTCGGAAACGTCCTGACTTTC. Its protein product is CAWRRGVGNVLTF. The gene calls are TRBV30 and TRBJ2-6, with D perhaps given as TRBD1 or TRBD2 (5 bases each). The CDR3 contains 13 residues. In germline, CDR1 is GTSNPN, CDR2 SVGIG (reference sequence). Trimming removed 3 bases from V and 10 bases from J, with 13 bases in between.

The chain combines TRBV19 with TRBJ1-1, with unresolved D. The V end was cut by 6 bases, the J end by 5 bases, with 16 bases between. CDR1 LNHDA and CDR2 SQIVND come from the germline V gene (reference sequence). The CDR3 runs 14 residues. The CDR3 DNA reads as TGTGCCAGTAGCAAAACCCGGAGCGGGACTGAAGCTTTCTTT. Translation gives CASSKTRSGTEAFF.

This chain connects TRBV30 to TRBJ2-7; 14 bases align to TRBD2. Trimming removed 2 bases from V and 3 bases from J; junction bases left unmatched: 12. Germline values: CDR1 GTSNPN, CDR2 SVGIG (reference sequence). There are 18 residues in the CDR3. In DNA form, the CDR3 reads TGTGCCTGGAGTTATGGACTAGCGGGAGGAGTCGCTGACTACGAGCAGTACTTC. Its protein is CAWSYGLAGGVADYEQYF.

V gene TRBV5-6 combines with J gene TRBJ2-2, with 10 bases identical to TRBD1. The CDR3 runs to 14 residues. V trimming: 2 bases; J trimming: 6 bases; junction bases outside the gene matches: 1. CDR1 SGHDT and CDR2 YYEEEE come from the germline V gene. The CDR3 is CASSFGQGAGELFF. The CDR3 bases are TGTGCCAGCAGCTTCGGACAGGGGGCCGGGGAGCTGTTTTTT.

The chain recombines TRBV6-5 with TRBJ2-3; D might be TRBD2 (5 bases). CDR1 MNHEY and CDR2 SVGAGI come from the germline V gene. V dropped 3 bases and J dropped 9 bases, with 13 bases sitting between them. The length of the CDR3 is 13 residues. CDR3 amino acids: CASSYSSEETQYF. In DNA, the CDR3 is TGTGCCAGCAGTTATAGTTCGGAGGAGACGCAGTATTTT.

The rearrangement joins TRBV5-4 to TRBJ1-1; D gene uncertain. The germline V and J ends were trimmed by 0 bases and 4 bases, with 4 bases remaining between them. This CDR3 comprises 12 residues. Germline CDR1 is SGHNT and CDR2 is YYREEE (reference sequence). This chain's CDR3 is CASSLVGTEAFF. CDR3 nucleotides: TGTGCCAGCAGCTTGGTGGGCACTGAAGCTTTCTTT.